One sample yielded the 14 T cell receptor beta chains listed below, sequenced in a study of T cells in Graves' hyperthyroidism and ophthalmopathy. TCR beta CDR3 region amplification was performed from RNA transcripts. A set of HTBI primers served as the primers for a first-round RT-PCR of the TCR CDR3. TCRdb passed the multiplex PCR reads through MiXCR, listing each CDR3 protein once. The sample shows approximately 590,000 distinct CDR3 sequences, approximately 44% of them seen only once. Sequencing was carried out using peripheral blood or thyroid tissue (not recorded which). The receptors come from a woman aged 18 to 35 with Graves' hyperthyroidism.

This chain connects TRBV4-1 to TRBJ2-7; possibly TRBD2 for D (6 bases). This CDR3 is built from 16 residues. With 0 bases removed from V and 4 bases from J, the gap between germline ends came to 16 bases. Per germline, CDR1 MGHRA and CDR2 YSYEKL. The DNA for the CDR3 is TGCGCCAGCAGCCAAGAATCGGAGTTCCGGGGGTACGAGCAGTACTTC. It specifies CASSQESEFRGYEQYF.

This clonotype came up many times. The rearrangement links TRBV7-2 to TRBJ1-3, with a tentative D call TRBD1 (5 bases). The V and J ends lost 5 bases and 0 bases respectively, with 14 bases between them. CDR3 length: 16 amino acids. Germline-derived CDR1 and CDR2 are SGHTA and FQGNSA. In DNA, the CDR3 is TGTGCCAGCAGCCATCCCGGGGGTGTCTCTGGAAACACCATATATTTT. It specifies CASSHPGGVSGNTIYF.

This chain links TRBV19 with TRBJ2-6, with 9 bases identical to TRBD1. Unmatched junction bases numbered 5, after V lost 3 bases and J lost 2 bases. The CDR3 loop spans 17 amino acids. From germline, CDR1 is LNHDA and CDR2 SQIVND (reference sequence). The CDR3 region has the DNA TGTGCCAGTAGTATCTTACGGACAGGGGCTGGGGCCAACGTCCTGACTTTC. Amino acid sequence: CASSILRTGAGANVLTF.

Regarding this clonotype: A read error may account for a junction end that differs from germline. The rearrangement links TRBV5-5 to TRBJ1-5; 8 positions match TRBD1. CDR3 length: 15 amino acids. The germline gives CDR1 SGHKS, CDR2 YYEKEE (reference sequence). The chain's CDR3 is CASSRLGQVNQPQHF. Here the CDR3 DNA reads TGCGCCAGCAGCCGATTGGGACAGGTAAATCAGCCCCAGCATTTT. Supplemented by reference TRBV5-5 and TRBJ1-5, the full variable domain reads DAGVTQSPTHLIKTRGQQVTLRCSPISGHKSVSWYQQVLGQGPQFIFQYYEKEERGRGNFPDRFSARQFPNYSSELNVNALLLGDSALYLCASSRLGQVNQPQHFGDGTRLSIL.

The count of this clonotype is one. This chain uses TRBV7-9 with TRBJ1-1; a weak D match, TRBD1 (5 bases). The CDR3 consists of 15 residues. The V gene's germline CDR1 is SEHNR and CDR2 FQNEAQ (reference sequence). V lost 1 base to trimming and J lost 4 bases, with 13 bases between them. The DNA of the CDR3 is TGTGCCAGCAGCTTAGGGGAGGAGCAGGGCACTGAAGCTTTCTTT. Its protein product is CASSLGEEQGTEAFF.

The chain joins TRBV15 to TRBJ2-4; D may be TRBD1 (5 bases). The germline gives CDR1 LNHNV, CDR2 YYDKDF (reference sequence). The CDR3 has 13 residues. V dropped 5 bases and J dropped 4 bases, with 9 bases sitting between them. CDR3 region: CATSETEKNIQYF. The CDR3 region has the DNA TGTGCCACCAGCGAGACAGAGAAAAACATTCAGTACTTC. Full variable domain (remainder filled in from reference TRBV15 and TRBJ2-4): DAMVIQNPRYQVTQFGKPVTLSCSQTLNHNVMYWYQQKSSQAPKLLFHYYDKDFNNEADTPDNFQSRRPNTSFCFLDIRSPGLGDTAMYLCATSETEKNIQYFGAGTRLSVL.

The chain is built from TRBV7-9 and TRBJ1-1; D is undetermined. The CDR3 has 15 amino acids. Trimming removed 2 bases from V and 4 bases from J, with 14 bases in between. Germline V gives CDR1 SEHNR, CDR2 FQNEAQ (reference sequence). As DNA, the CDR3 is TGTGCCAGCAGCTTATATGCGACCGACGGCACTGAAGCTTTCTTT. Its protein is CASSLYATDGTEAFF.

Ten or more counts support this clonotype. The J gene is TRBJ1-2, the V gene TRBV7-2, with D possibly TRBD1 on 5 matching bases. CDR3 length: 15 amino acids. Germline V gene sequence: CDR1 SGHTA, CDR2 FQGNSA. V dropped 0 bases and J dropped 2 bases, with 10 bases sitting between them. For the CDR3, the DNA is TGTGCCAGCAGCTTAGCCGCGGGGCAGAACTATGGCTACACCTTC. The encoded protein is CASSLAAGQNYGYTF.

This clonotype was detected only a few times. The CDR3 DNA sequence: TGTGCCAGCAGCGGACAGACAGGGTCCCAAGAGACCCAGTACTTC. Protein: CASSGQTGSQETQYF. The V and J genes are TRBV7-9 and TRBJ2-5; 7 bases match TRBD1. The V gene's germline CDR1 is SEHNR and CDR2 FQNEAQ (reference sequence). The CDR3 loop spans 15 amino acids. J gave up 1 base and V 5 bases, and 7 bases lay outside the gene matches.

There are a few counts of this clonotype. The CDR3, as DNA: TGTGCCAGTAGTATGAGTCTCCCCGCCTATGGCTACACCTTC. This gives the protein CASSMSLPAYGYTF. This chain uses TRBV10-3 with TRBJ1-2; D is uncertain. Germline values: CDR1 ENHRY, CDR2 SYGVKD. The V and J ends lost 10 bases and 4 bases respectively, with 19 bases between them. CDR3 length equals 14 residues.

This rearrangement joins TRBV9 to TRBJ2-3; D unresolved. CDR3 size: 12 residues. The germline V and J ends were trimmed by 4 bases and 5 bases, with 8 bases remaining between them. Germline CDR1 SGDLS, CDR2 YYNGEE. The DNA of the CDR3 is TGTGCCAGCAGCCCCCGCAGAGATACGCAGTATTTT. This codes for CASSPRRDTQYF. Full variable domain (remainder filled in from reference TRBV9 and TRBJ2-3): DSGVTQTPKHLITATGQRVTLRCSPRSGDLSVYWYQQSLDQGLQFLIQYYNGEERAKGNILERFSAQQFPDLHSELNLSSLELGDSALYFCASSPRRDTQYFGPGTRLTVL.

The chain is built from TRBV2 and TRBJ1-6; possibly TRBD1 for D (6 bases). Germline V gives CDR1 SNHLY, CDR2 FYNNEI. There are 12 residues in the CDR3. Deletions cut 3 bases from V and 11 bases from J, with 8 bases between. This CDR3 reads CASSDRGAPLHF. The CDR3 nucleotides are TGTGCCAGCAGTGATAGGGGGGCACCCCTCCACTTT.

With respect to this clonotype: One end of the junction is discordant with germline, which a read error may explain. The rearrangement links TRBV15 to TRBJ2-7; D might be TRBD1 (5 bases). Germline V gene lookup returns CDR1 LNHNV and CDR2 YYDKDF (reference sequence). This CDR3 comprises 15 residues. This chain's CDR3 is CASSLGPGQPYEQYF. CDR3 in DNA: TGTGCCAGCAGCTTGGGGCCCGGGCAACCCTACGAGCAGTACTTC.

The rearrangement joins TRBV7-9 to TRBJ2-5; the D is unclear. The CDR3 runs to 12 residues. V gave up 2 bases and J gave up 7 bases, with 8 bases separating them. Germline values: CDR1 SEHNR, CDR2 FQNEAQ (reference sequence). The DNA for the CDR3 is TGTGCCAGCAGCTTACCATCGGCGACCCAGTACTTC. Encoded protein: CASSLPSATQYF.